Included here is one T cell receptor beta chain sequence, with context. Its antigen is unknown. The sample is drawn from a study of graft-versus-host responses after intestinal transplantation. Study findings and constraints: Association was observed between peak circulating GvH clone levels and early post-transplant HvG declines. Recipient bone marrow held GvH clones, some seen earlier in ileum or blood.

Assay used: immunoSEQ multiplex PCR; TCRdb lists only in-frame clones, some missing. The data hold 20,000 or so clones, with 70% to 80% observed a single time. Researchers processed graft tissue to release intraepithelial and lamina propria lymphocytes. The CDR3 runs to 13 residues. Germline CDR1 reads LNHNV; CDR2 reads YYDKDF (reference sequence). Trimming took off 0 bases at V and 8 bases at J, with 10 bases between the two ends. The sample consisted of ileum tissue, taken 12 days after intestinal transplant. The receptor was isolated from a human patient who received an intestinal transplant, so some T cells may come from the graft donor. The chain couples TRBV15 to TRBJ1-2; no clear D gene. CDR3 nucleotide sequence: TGTGCCACCAGCAGAGATCGGGATGGGGGCTACACCTTC. Encoded protein: CATSRDRDGGYTF.